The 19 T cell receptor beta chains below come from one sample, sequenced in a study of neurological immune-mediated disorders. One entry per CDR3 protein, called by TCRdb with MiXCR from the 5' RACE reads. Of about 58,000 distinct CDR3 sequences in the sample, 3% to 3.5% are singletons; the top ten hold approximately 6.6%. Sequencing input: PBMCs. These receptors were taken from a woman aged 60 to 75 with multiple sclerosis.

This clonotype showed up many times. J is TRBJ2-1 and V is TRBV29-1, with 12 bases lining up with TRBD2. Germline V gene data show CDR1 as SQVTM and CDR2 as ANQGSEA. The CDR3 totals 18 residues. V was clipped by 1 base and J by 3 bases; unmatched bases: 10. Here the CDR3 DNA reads TGCAGCGTTGAAGGTTTGGCAGGACTAGCGGGACTCTACAATGAGCAGTTCTTC. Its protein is CSVEGLAGLAGLYNEQFF.

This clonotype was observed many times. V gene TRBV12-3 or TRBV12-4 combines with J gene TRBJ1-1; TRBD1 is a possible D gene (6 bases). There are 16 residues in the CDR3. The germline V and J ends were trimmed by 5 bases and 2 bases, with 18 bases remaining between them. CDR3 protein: CASSGGGLSPNTEAFF. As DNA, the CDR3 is TGTGCCAGCAGTGGGGGCGGGCTAAGCCCCAACACTGAAGCTTTCTTT.

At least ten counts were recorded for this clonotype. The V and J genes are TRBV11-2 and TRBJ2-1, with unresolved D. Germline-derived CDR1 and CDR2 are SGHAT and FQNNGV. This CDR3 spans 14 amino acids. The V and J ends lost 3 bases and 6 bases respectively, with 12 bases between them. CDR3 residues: CASSFFDGPNEQFF. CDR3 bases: TGTGCCAGCAGCTTTTTTGACGGGCCCAATGAGCAGTTCTTC.

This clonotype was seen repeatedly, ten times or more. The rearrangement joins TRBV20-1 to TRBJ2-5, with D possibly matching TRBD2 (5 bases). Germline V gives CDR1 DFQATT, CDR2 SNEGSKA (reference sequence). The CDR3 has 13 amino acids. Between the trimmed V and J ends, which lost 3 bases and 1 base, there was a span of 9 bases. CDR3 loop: CSASFRGQETQYF. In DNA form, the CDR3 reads TGCAGTGCTAGCTTCCGGGGCCAAGAGACCCAGTACTTC.

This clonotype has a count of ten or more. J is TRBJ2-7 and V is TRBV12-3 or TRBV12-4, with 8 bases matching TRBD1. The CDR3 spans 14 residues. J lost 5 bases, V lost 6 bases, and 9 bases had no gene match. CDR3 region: CASSRTGIVHEQYF. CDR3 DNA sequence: TGTGCCAGCAGCCGGACAGGGATCGTCCACGAGCAGTACTTC.

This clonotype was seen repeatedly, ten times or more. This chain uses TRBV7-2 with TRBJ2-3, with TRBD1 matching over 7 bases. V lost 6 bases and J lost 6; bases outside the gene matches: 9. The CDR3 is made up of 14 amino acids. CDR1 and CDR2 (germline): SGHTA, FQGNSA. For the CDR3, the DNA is TGTGCCAGCAGTCGGACAGGTCCATCTGATACGCAGTATTTT. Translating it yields CASSRTGPSDTQYF.

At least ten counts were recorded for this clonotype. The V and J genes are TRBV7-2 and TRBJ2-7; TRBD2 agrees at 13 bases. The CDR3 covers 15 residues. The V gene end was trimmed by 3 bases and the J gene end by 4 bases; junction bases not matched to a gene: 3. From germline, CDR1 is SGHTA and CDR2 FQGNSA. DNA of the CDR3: TGTGCCAGCAGCTTCCGGACTAGCGGGGGTTACGAGCAGTACTTC. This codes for CASSFRTSGGYEQYF. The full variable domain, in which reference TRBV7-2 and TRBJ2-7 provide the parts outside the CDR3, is GAGVSQSPSNKVTEKGKDVELRCDPISGHTALYWYRQSLGQGLEFLIYFQGNSAPDKSGLPSDRFSAERTGGSVSTLTIQRTQQEDSAVYLCASSFRTSGGYEQYFGPGTRLTVT.

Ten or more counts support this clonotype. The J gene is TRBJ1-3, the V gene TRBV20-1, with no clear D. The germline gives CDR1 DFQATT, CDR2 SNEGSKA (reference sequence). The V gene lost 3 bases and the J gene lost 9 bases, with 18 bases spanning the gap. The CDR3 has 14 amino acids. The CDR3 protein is CSASVDPVFGTIYF. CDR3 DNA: TGCAGTGCTAGTGTCGATCCCGTCTTTGGCACCATATATTTT.

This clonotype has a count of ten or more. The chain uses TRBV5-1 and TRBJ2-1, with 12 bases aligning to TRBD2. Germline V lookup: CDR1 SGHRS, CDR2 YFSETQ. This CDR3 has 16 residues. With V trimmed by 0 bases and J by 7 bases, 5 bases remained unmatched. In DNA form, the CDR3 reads TGCGCCAGCAGCTTGGAGGCTAGCGGGGGGGTTAATGAGCAGTTCTTC. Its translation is CASSLEASGGVNEQFF.

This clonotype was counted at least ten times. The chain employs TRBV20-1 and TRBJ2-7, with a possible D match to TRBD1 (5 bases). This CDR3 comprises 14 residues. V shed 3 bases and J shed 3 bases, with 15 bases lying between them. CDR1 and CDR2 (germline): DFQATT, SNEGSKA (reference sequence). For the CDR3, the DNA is TGCAGTGCTAGCCCCGCAGGGCCTGGCTACGAGCAGTACTTC. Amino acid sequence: CSASPAGPGYEQYF.

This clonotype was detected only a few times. The CDR3 is CASSPGLAEQFF. The CDR3 region has the DNA TGTGCCAGCAGCCCGGGACTAGCTGAGCAGTTCTTC. The chain is built from TRBV7-2 and TRBJ2-1, with 9 bases fitting TRBD2. V gave up 5 bases and J gave up 9 bases; unmatched junction bases: 2. Germline CDR1 reads SGHTA; CDR2 reads FQGNSA. The CDR3 extends over 12 amino acids.

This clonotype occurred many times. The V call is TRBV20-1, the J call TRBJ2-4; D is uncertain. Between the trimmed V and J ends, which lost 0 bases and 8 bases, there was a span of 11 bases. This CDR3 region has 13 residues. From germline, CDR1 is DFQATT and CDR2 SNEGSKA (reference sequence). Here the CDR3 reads CSARDQALDIQYF. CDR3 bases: TGCAGTGCTAGAGATCAAGCCCTTGACATTCAGTACTTC.

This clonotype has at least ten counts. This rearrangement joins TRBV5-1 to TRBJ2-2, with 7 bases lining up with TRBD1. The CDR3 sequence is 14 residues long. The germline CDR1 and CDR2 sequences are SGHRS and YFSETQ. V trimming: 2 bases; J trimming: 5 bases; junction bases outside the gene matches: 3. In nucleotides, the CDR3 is TGCGCCAGCAGCTTTACAGGGGAAACCGGGGAGCTGTTTTTT. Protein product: CASSFTGETGELFF. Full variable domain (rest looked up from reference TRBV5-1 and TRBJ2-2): KAGVTQTPRYLIKTRGQQVTLSCSPISGHRSVSWYQQTPGQGLQFLFEYFSETQRNKGNFPGRFSGRQFSNSRSEMNVSTLELGDSALYLCASSFTGETGELFFGEGSRLTVL.

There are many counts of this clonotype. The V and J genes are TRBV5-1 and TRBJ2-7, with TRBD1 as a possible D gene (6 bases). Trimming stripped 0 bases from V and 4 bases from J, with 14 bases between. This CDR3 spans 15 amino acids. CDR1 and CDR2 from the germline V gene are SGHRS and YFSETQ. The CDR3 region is CASSLETGSAYEQYF. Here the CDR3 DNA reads TGCGCCAGCAGCTTGGAAACAGGGTCTGCGTACGAGCAGTACTTC. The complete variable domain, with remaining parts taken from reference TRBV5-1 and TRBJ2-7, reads KAGVTQTPRYLIKTRGQQVTLSCSPISGHRSVSWYQQTPGQGLQFLFEYFSETQRNKGNFPGRFSGRQFSNSRSEMNVSTLELGDSALYLCASSLETGSAYEQYFGPGTRLTVT.

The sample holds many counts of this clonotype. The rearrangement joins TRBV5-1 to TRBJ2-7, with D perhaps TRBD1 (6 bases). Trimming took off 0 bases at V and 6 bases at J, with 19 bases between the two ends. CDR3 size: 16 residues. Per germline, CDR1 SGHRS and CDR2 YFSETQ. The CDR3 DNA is TGCGCCAGCAGCTTGGTAATTGACAGGAAGGGGTCCGAGCAGTACTTC. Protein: CASSLVIDRKGSEQYF.

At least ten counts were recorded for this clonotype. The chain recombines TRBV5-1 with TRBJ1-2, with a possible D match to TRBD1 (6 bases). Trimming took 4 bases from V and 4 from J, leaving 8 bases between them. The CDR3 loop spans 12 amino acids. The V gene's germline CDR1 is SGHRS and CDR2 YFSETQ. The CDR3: CASSGQIYGYTF. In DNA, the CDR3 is TGCGCCAGCAGCGGACAGATCTATGGCTACACCTTC.

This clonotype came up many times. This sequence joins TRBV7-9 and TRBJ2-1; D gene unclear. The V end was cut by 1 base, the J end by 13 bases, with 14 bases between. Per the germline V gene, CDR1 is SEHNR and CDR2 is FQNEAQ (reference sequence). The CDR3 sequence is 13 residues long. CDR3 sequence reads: CASSLEWGAGQFF. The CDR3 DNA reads TGTGCCAGCAGCTTAGAGTGGGGTGCTGGACAGTTCTTC.

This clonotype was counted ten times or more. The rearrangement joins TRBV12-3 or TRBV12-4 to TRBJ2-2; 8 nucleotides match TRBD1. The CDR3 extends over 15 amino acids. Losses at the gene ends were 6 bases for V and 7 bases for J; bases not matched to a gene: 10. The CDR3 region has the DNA TGTGCCAGCAGCCCGAACAGGGGGGCAGGCGGGGAGCTGTTTTTT. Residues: CASSPNRGAGGELFF.

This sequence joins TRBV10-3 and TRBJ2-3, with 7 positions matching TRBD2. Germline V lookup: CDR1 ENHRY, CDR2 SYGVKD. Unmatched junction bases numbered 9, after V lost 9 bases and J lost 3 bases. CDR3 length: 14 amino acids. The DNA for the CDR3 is TGTGCCATTGGGGCGGCTAGCGGAACAGATACGCAGTATTTT. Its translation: CAIGAASGTDTQYF.